These T cell receptor beta chains were read from a single sample in a study of blood T cells in healthy people across ages. MiXCR, applied by TCRdb to the 5' RACE reads, yields one record per CDR3 protein. This table has 1.5 million to 2 million distinct CDR3 sequences, roughly 27% appearing once. Sequencing input: blood. The receptors stem from a woman in her 30s in good health. Both conserved end residues are part of each CDR3. Fields, in order: D gene, clone size, V gene, J gene, CDR3 protein, CDR3 DNA. The D gene is left open where the match is weak. Only part of the rows carry a size: once, few, many, or a class if the clone is expanded.

TRBD2	many	TRBV4-3	TRBJ2-7	CASSQDISGVGEQYF	TGCGCCAGCAGCCAAGATATTAGCGGGGTGGGTGAGCAGTACTTC
NA	few	TRBV28	TRBJ2-1	CASSSPGSNLGNEQFF	TGTGCCAGCAGTTCCCCGGGGTCTAATTTAGGTAATGAGCAGTTCTTC
NA	NA	TRBV7-9	TRBJ2-1	CASSLAGTRREQFF	TGTGCCAGCAGCTTAGCCGGGACGAGAAGGGAGCAGTTCTTC
NA	NA	TRBV12-5	TRBJ2-3	CASGLDQNTQYF	TGTGCTAGTGGTTTGGACCAGAATACGCAGTATTTT
TRBD2	NA	TRBV12-3/TRBV12-4	TRBJ2-5	CASREGLAGVETQYF	TGTGCCAGCAGGGAGGGACTAGCGGGAGTTGAGACCCAGTACTTC
TRBD1	NA	TRBV7-7	TRBJ2-3	CASSSGQGLTDTQYF	TGTGCCAGCAGCTCCGGACAGGGGTTAACAGATACGCAGTATTTT
NA	NA	TRBV7-8	TRBJ2-1	CASSLEQGSNEQFF	TGTGCCAGCAGCTTAGAACAAGGCAGCAATGAGCAGTTCTTC
TRBD2	many	TRBV20-1	TRBJ2-5	CSASTSGRYQETQYF	TGCAGTGCTAGTACTAGCGGGAGGTACCAAGAGACCCAGTACTTC
TRBD2	few	TRBV29-1	TRBJ2-7	CSVETSGTAYEQYF	TGCAGCGTTGAAACTAGCGGGACCGCCTACGAGCAGTACTTC
NA	NA	TRBV21-1	TRBJ1-6	CASAGHNSPLHF	TGTGCCAGCGCAGGTCATAATTCACCCCTCCACTTT
TRBD1	NA	TRBV3-1	TRBJ2-2	CASSSGTGNTGELFF	TGTGCCAGCAGCTCCGGGACAGGGAACACCGGGGAGCTGTTTTTT
NA	few	TRBV7-2	TRBJ1-2	CASSLEPQGGYTF	TGTGCCAGCAGCTTGGAACCGCAGGGCGGCTACACCTTC
NA	NA	TRBV20-1	TRBJ1-2	CSARDPGASNYGYTF	TGCAGTGCTAGAGATCCAGGGGCCTCTAACTATGGCTACACCTTC
TRBD1	many	TRBV20-1	TRBJ2-4	CSAQDRGRAKNIQYF	TGCAGTGCCCAGGACAGGGGACGAGCCAAAAACATTCAGTACTTC
NA	many	TRBV7-2	TRBJ2-5	CASRPSGGQETQYF	TGTGCCAGCAGACCTTCCGGCGGGCAAGAGACCCAGTACTTC
NA	NA	TRBV20-1	TRBJ2-3	CSAREGQGGRDTQYF	TGCAGTGCTAGAGAGGGTCAGGGGGGGAGAGATACGCAGTATTTT
NA	NA	TRBV9	TRBJ2-3	CASSVATGTDTQYF	TGTGCCAGCAGCGTTGCCACAGGGACAGATACGCAGTATTTT
NA	NA	TRBV30	TRBJ2-7	CAWSGSGYEQYF	TGTGCCTGGAGTGGTTCGGGATACGAGCAGTACTTC
NA	few	TRBV7-9	TRBJ2-1	CASRPGAEDEQFF	TGTGCCAGCAGACCGGGGGCCGAGGATGAGCAGTTCTTC
TRBD2	many	TRBV7-2	TRBJ2-5	CASSLGTRGKTQYF	TGTGCCAGCAGCTTAGGGACTAGAGGAAAGACCCAGTACTTC
NA	NA	TRBV2	TRBJ1-1	CASRTQGLAEAFF	TGTGCCAGCAGAACACAGGGTCTAGCTGAAGCTTTCTTT
TRBD2	few	TRBV7-2	TRBJ2-1	CASSLDRTSVPNEQFF	TGTGCCAGCAGCTTAGATCGGACTAGCGTCCCCAATGAGCAGTTCTTC
NA	NA	TRBV4-1	TRBJ2-1	CASSRQPYNEQFF	TGCGCCAGCAGCCGACAACCCTACAATGAGCAGTTCTTC
NA	NA	TRBV10-1	TRBJ2-2	CASSDTGRGTGELFF	TGCGCCAGCAGTGATACAGGGCGAGGCACCGGGGAGCTGTTTTTT
NA	few	TRBV24-1	TRBJ2-1	CATSAWTVYNEQFF	TGTGCCACCAGTGCCTGGACGGTTTACAATGAGCAGTTCTTC
NA	NA	TRBV27	TRBJ1-1	CASSLQGWTEGTEAFF	TGTGCCAGCAGTTTGCAGGGTTGGACTGAGGGGACTGAAGCTTTCTTT
NA	NA	TRBV7-2	TRBJ1-1	CASSLGALGTEAFF	TGTGCCAGCAGCTTAGGGGCGTTGGGCACTGAAGCTTTCTTT
TRBD1	NA	TRBV7-2	TRBJ1-4	CASSLGFSGTANEKLFF	TGTGCCAGCAGCTTAGGATTCTCCGGGACAGCGAATGAAAAACTGTTTTTT
TRBD2	NA	TRBV2	TRBJ2-7	CASSGSGTSGGLNERYF	TGTGCCAGCAGCGGTTCCGGGACTAGCGGAGGCCTCAATGAGCGGTACTTC
NA	NA	TRBV12-3/TRBV12-4	TRBJ2-3	CASSFTGAETDTQYF	TGTGCCAGCAGTTTTACGGGAGCGGAGACAGATACGCAGTATTTT
TRBD2	many	TRBV7-2	TRBJ2-3	CASSFRTSGRRGTQYF	TGTGCCAGCAGCTTCCGGACTAGCGGGAGGAGGGGTACGCAGTATTTT